This T cell receptor beta chain derives from a study of cytomegalovirus exposure and HLA in healthy donors. CDR1 LNHDA and CDR2 SQIVND come from the germline V gene (reference sequence). CDR3 length: 15 residues. V was clipped by 3 bases and J by 2 bases, with 12 bases between them. Study results and caveats: Later analysis found that TCR beta chains associated with HLA were more clonally expanded than other, equally common chains. Cytomegalovirus-associated TCR beta chains were listed, numbering approximately 150. Confirmation in vitro established that a few CMV-associated chains were specific for CMV antigens. Available immune exposure information was restricted to CMV serostatus only.

PCR involved 60 Vbeta and 13 Jbeta primers. Clones were sequenced by immunoSEQ multiplex PCR, and TCRdb holds only the in-frame ones, with some missing. The sample yields approximately 100,000 clones, approximately 85% seen once. Only one count was recorded for this clone. The antigen is not known. The sample was PBMCs. The receptor was isolated from a man aged 25 to 45 in good health and CMV-seronegative. The chain recombines TRBV19 with TRBJ2-3, with no clear D. In DNA, the CDR3 is TGTGCCAGTAGTATGTATCGGCGGAACACAGATACGCAGTATTTT. Translating it yields CASSMYRRNTDTQYF.